These T cell receptor beta chains were read from a single sample in a study of T-cell reconstitution after alpha-beta-depleted transplantation in children. TCRdb re-analysed the PCR reads in MiXCR, keeping a single row per CDR3 protein. The sample includes some 530,000 distinct CDR3 sequences, under 15% seen only once; the top ten take about 6%. The sample here was PBMCs from the stem cell graft donor, taken from the stem cell graft. These receptors all come from a human donor who donated a stem cell graft to a child with combined immunodeficiency. Each CDR3 is given with its conserved first and last residue. D genes are given only for firm matches. Rows give clone size only sometimes, using once, few, many, or a class for an expanded clone.

d_gene	abundance	v_gene	len	j_gene	CDR3aa	CDR3nt
TRBD1	-	TRBV9	15	TRBJ2-7	CASSVGGTGGDEQYF	TGTGCCAGCAGCGTTGGAGGGACAGGGGGCGACGAGCAGTACTTC
-	-	TRBV7-9	15	TRBJ1-1	CASSSWEGRVTEAFF	TGTGCCAGCAGCTCCTGGGAGGGGCGTGTCACTGAAGCTTTCTTT
TRBD2	-	TRBV6-1	16	TRBJ2-1	CASSPAAGGSYNEQFF	TGTGCCAGCAGCCCCGCTGCCGGGGGGAGCTACAATGAGCAGTTCTTC
-	-	TRBV12-3/TRBV12-4	15	TRBJ2-3	CASSNRERHLETQYF	TGTGCCAGCAGTAACAGGGAGCGTCACTTGGAAACGCAGTATTTT
-	many	TRBV28	15	TRBJ2-3	CASSPTGLPTDTQYF	TGTGCCAGCAGCCCAACGGGCCTACCGACAGATACGCAGTATTTT
-	few	TRBV12-3/TRBV12-4	14	TRBJ2-7	CASSPPGQIFEQYF	TGTGCCAGCAGTCCGCCGGGACAAATCTTCGAGCAGTACTTC
-	few	TRBV7-2	15	TRBJ2-7	CASSISSAGTYEQYF	TGTGCCAGCAGTATATCCTCTGCCGGCACCTACGAGCAGTACTTC
TRBD1	many	TRBV12-3/TRBV12-4	16	TRBJ2-2	CASSSGTEKNTGELFF	TGTGCCAGCAGTTCCGGGACAGAAAAAAACACCGGGGAGCTGTTTTTT
-	many	TRBV20-1	14	TRBJ2-5	CSAISSNLQETQYF	TGCAGTGCAATCTCGTCGAACCTCCAAGAGACCCAGTACTTC
-	-	TRBV12-3/TRBV12-4	14	TRBJ2-5	CASIDSRSSQTQYF	TGTGCCAGCATAGACAGCAGATCTTCGCAGACCCAGTACTTC
-	-	TRBV7-7	13	TRBJ2-5	CASSSDRQETQYF	TGTGCCAGCAGCTCTGACAGGCAAGAGACCCAGTACTTC
TRBD2	many	TRBV7-9	14	TRBJ2-7	CASSFRTSVHEQYF	TGTGCCAGCAGCTTCCGGACTAGCGTCCACGAGCAGTACTTC
-	-	TRBV7-2	16	TRBJ1-2	CASSVGSGWQGFGYTF	TGTGCCAGCAGCGTAGGCTCTGGATGGCAGGGGTTTGGCTACACCTTC
-	many	TRBV5-6	13	TRBJ2-3	CASSLEMGTTQYF	TGTGCCAGCAGCTTGGAAATGGGGACTACGCAGTATTTT
TRBD2	-	TRBV24-1	17	TRBJ2-5	CATSDFAGLAGVETQYF	TGTGCCACCAGTGATTTCGCGGGACTAGCGGGAGTAGAGACCCAGTACTTC
-	-	TRBV12-3/TRBV12-4	20	TRBJ2-2	CASSSLAGGRGQWDLRELFF	TGTGCCAGCAGTTCCCTAGCCGGTGGGAGGGGACAGTGGGACCTGCGGGAGCTGTTTTTT
-	few	TRBV4-1	14	TRBJ1-2	CASSQDTRDYGYTF	TGCGCCAGCAGCCAAGATACCCGAGACTATGGCTACACCTTC
TRBD2	-	TRBV9	16	TRBJ2-3	CASSVLAGVPTDTQYF	TGTGCCAGCAGCGTGTTAGCGGGAGTCCCCACAGATACGCAGTATTTT
-	few	TRBV28	15	TRBJ2-7	CASSFWAGLLYEQYF	TGTGCCAGCAGTTTCTGGGCAGGCCTCCTGTACGAGCAGTACTTC
-	few	TRBV10-3	14	TRBJ1-5	CAISVSGSNQPQHF	TGTGCCATCAGTGTTAGCGGCAGCAATCAGCCCCAGCATTTT